Below are 26 T cell receptor beta chains sequenced from a single sample in a study of blood T cell repertoires in COVID-19. Measured with immunoSEQ multiplex PCR; TCRdb has only the in-frame clones, and not every one. The table includes around 100,000 clones, roughly nine tenths detected once. The sample comprised peripheral blood. These receptor sequences come from a man in his sixties with acute or convalescent COVID-19.

The chain employs TRBV25-1 and TRBJ1-2; D not certain. V lost 3 bases to trimming and J lost 7 bases, with 18 bases between them. The CDR3 covers 15 residues. Germline V gene sequence: CDR1 MGHDK, CDR2 SYGVNS. This CDR3 is CASSEVSGVYGGYTF. CDR3 bases: TGTGCCAGCAGTGAGGTTAGCGGGGTGTACGGTGGCTACACCTTC.

About this clone itself: The same CDR3 can be traced to other DNA sequences in this sample. The chain carries TRBV6-5 and TRBJ2-7; D perhaps matches TRBD2 (5 bases). CDR3 length: 14 amino acids. V gave up 5 bases and J gave up 0 bases, with 11 bases separating them. Germline CDR1 and CDR2: MNHEY and SVGAGI. The DNA for the CDR3 is TGTGCCAGCAGTCCCCTCCGGGGCTCCTACGAGCAGTACTTC. Encoded protein: CASSPLRGSYEQYF.

The V and J genes are TRBV7-9 and TRBJ1-2; D possibly corresponds to TRBD1 (6 bases). CDR1 is SEHNR and CDR2 is FQNEAQ in the germline V gene (reference sequence). Between the trimmed V and J ends, which lost 3 bases and 8 bases, there was a span of 22 bases. The CDR3 extends over 16 amino acids. The CDR3 region has the DNA TGTGCCAGCAGCTTGGGGGAAGCCCTGACAGGAGGAGGCTACACCTTC. It specifies CASSLGEALTGGGYTF.

V and J are TRBV11-1 and TRBJ2-3; D unclear. Germline loops: CDR1 SGHAT, CDR2 FQDESV (reference sequence). CDR3 length: 16 residues. Trimming took off 1 base at V and 0 bases at J, with 11 bases between the two ends. In DNA form, the CDR3 reads TGTGCCAGCAGCTTAGGTGGCAGTCCTAGCACAGATACGCAGTATTTT. Translating gives CASSLGGSPSTDTQYF.

The chain is built from TRBV7-6 and TRBJ1-1; possibly TRBD1 for D (6 bases). Germline assignment: CDR1 SGHVS and CDR2 FNYEAQ. Trimming removed 1 base at V and 2 bases at J, with 20 bases between. The CDR3 is 18 amino acids. In DNA, the CDR3 is TGTGCCAGCAGCTTAGTAGGGGGATCAGGTGGGATTAACACTGAAGCTTTCTTT. It translates to CASSLVGGSGGINTEAFF.

The chain combines TRBV5-1 with TRBJ2-1; D may be TRBD1 (5 bases). With 4 bases removed from V and 2 bases from J, the gap between germline ends came to 13 bases. CDR3 length equals 15 residues. Germline CDR1 is SGHRS and CDR2 is YFSETQ. The CDR3 here is CASSSQGPPYNEQFF. CDR3 nucleotide sequence: TGCGCCAGCAGCAGTCAGGGTCCCCCCTACAATGAGCAGTTCTTC.

The gene calls are TRBV4-1 and TRBJ2-7, with D unclear. The ends were cut back, 1 base at V and 3 bases at J, with 7 bases in the middle. Looked up from germline, CDR1 is MGHRA and CDR2 is YSYEKL. This CDR3 has 13 amino acids. CDR3 in DNA: TGCGCCAGCAGCCAAGGTGGCGGCTACGAGCAGTACGTC. Amino acid sequence: CASSQGGGYEQYV.

This clone was detected only a few times. The chain joins TRBV24-1 to TRBJ2-7; 8 bases map to TRBD2. V trimming: 9 bases; J trimming: 8 bases; junction bases outside the gene matches: 17. Looked up from germline, CDR1 is KGHDR and CDR2 is SFDVKD. The CDR3 contains 15 residues. This CDR3 is CATFRDSGDNGKQYV. CDR3 bases: TGTGCCACCTTCCGAGATAGCGGGGACAATGGGAAGCAGTACGTC.

J is TRBJ2-1 and V is TRBV7-9; no clear D. Germline-derived CDR1 and CDR2 are SEHNR and FQNEAQ (reference sequence). The CDR3 is 12 amino acids. Between the trimmed V and J ends, which lost 4 bases and 10 bases, there was a span of 11 bases. CDR3 nucleotides: TGTGCCAGCAGCTCCTACGTCTCCGAGCAGTTCTTC. Its translation is CASSSYVSEQFF.

The chain couples TRBV18 to TRBJ1-2, with 8 bases aligning to TRBD1. In germline, CDR1 is KGHSH, CDR2 LQKENI. The CDR3 runs 16 residues. V gave up 3 bases and J gave up 3 bases; unmatched junction bases: 9. The CDR3 here is CASSPRRTGNDYGYTF. CDR3 coding DNA: TGTGCCAGCTCACCCCGTAGGACAGGGAATGACTATGGCTACACCTTC.

The V call is TRBV10-3, the J call TRBJ2-2; TRBD1 matches at 8 bases. This CDR3 is built from 17 residues. Germline V gene sequence: CDR1 ENHRY, CDR2 SYGVKD. Losses at the gene ends were 3 bases for V and 1 base for J; bases not matched to a gene: 7. The CDR3: CAISESRGTGNTGELFF. The CDR3 DNA reads as TGTGCCATCAGTGAATCCCGAGGGACAGGGAACACCGGGGAGCTGTTTTTT.

This clone has a handful of counts. This chain links TRBV19 with TRBJ1-1, with 8 positions matching TRBD1. The trim removed 4 bases at V and 0 bases at J, leaving 13 bases unmatched. This CDR3 is 18 amino acids long. The germline CDR1 and CDR2 sequences are LNHDA and SQIVND (reference sequence). CDR3 amino acids: CASSTDRDGWIMNTEAFF. In DNA, the CDR3 is TGTGCCAGTAGTACGGACAGGGATGGTTGGATCATGAACACTGAAGCTTTCTTT.

CDR3 bases: TGTGCCAGCAGCGTCTTCGAAAGGGGTAATTCACCCCTCCACTTT. The encoded protein is CASSVFERGNSPLHF. V gene TRBV9 combines with J gene TRBJ1-6; tentative D call: TRBD1 (5 bases). The CDR3 loop spans 15 amino acids. Germline CDR1 reads SGDLS; CDR2 reads YYNGEE. V lost 2 bases and J lost 6, with 12 bases in between.

This clone has only one observation. The chain uses TRBV4-1 and TRBJ1-3, with D maybe TRBD1 (5 bases). The V and J ends lost 0 bases and 0 bases respectively, with 9 bases between them. CDR1 is MGHRA and CDR2 is YSYEKL in the germline V gene. The CDR3 is 16 amino acids. CDR3: CASSQEVTASGNTIYF. The CDR3 DNA sequence: TGCGCCAGCAGCCAAGAGGTGACAGCCTCTGGAAACACCATATATTTT.

The chain employs TRBV5-1 and TRBJ2-5; 8 positions agree with TRBD2. CDR3 length equals 14 residues. The V gene end was trimmed by 4 bases and the J gene end by 3 bases; junction bases not matched to a gene: 5. Germline CDR1 SGHRS, CDR2 YFSETQ. The CDR3 nucleotides read TGCGCCAGCAGCGTAAGCGGGAGCAAAGAGACCCAGTACTTC. Translating gives CASSVSGSKETQYF.

V and J are TRBV5-4 and TRBJ2-5; possible D gene TRBD2, 7 bases. Trimming cost V 2 bases and J 4 bases, with 15 bases left between them. CDR3 size: 15 residues. The germline CDR1 and CDR2 sequences are SGHNT and YYREEE (reference sequence). CDR3 DNA: TGTGCCAGCAGCTTAAGGGCAGGGGAGGGAGAGACCCAGTACTTC. Its translation is CASSLRAGEGETQYF.

A single count supports this clone. J is TRBJ1-2 and V is TRBV5-4; D uncertain. The V gene's germline CDR1 is SGHNT and CDR2 YYREEE (reference sequence). V gave up 0 bases and J gave up 8 bases, with 11 bases separating them. The length of the CDR3 is 13 residues. CDR3 sequence (DNA): TGTGCCAGCAGCTTGGAAAGTGATCGGGGCTACACCTTC. Translation: CASSLESDRGYTF.

The rearrangement uses TRBV28 and TRBJ1-5; weak D call: TRBD1 (6 bases). The germline V and J ends were trimmed by 6 bases and 5 bases, with 14 bases remaining between them. This CDR3 comprises 14 residues. Germline V CDR1 and CDR2: MDHEN, SYDVKM. CDR3 DNA sequence: TGTGCCAGCAGCCGGGGACAAGTAGATCAGCCCCAGCATTTT. Its translation: CASSRGQVDQPQHF. Looking up the rest from reference TRBV28 and TRBJ1-5 gives the full variable domain: DVKVTQSSRYLVKRTGEKVFLECVQDMDHENMFWYRQDPGLGLRLIYFSYDVKMKEKGDIPEGYSVSREKKERFSLILESASTNQTSMYLCASSRGQVDQPQHFGDGTRLSIL.

The chain joins TRBV5-1 to TRBJ2-1, with TRBD1 identical over 12 bases. This CDR3 contains 16 residues. Trimming took 4 bases from V and 7 from J; bases not matched to a gene: 9. The germline CDR1 and CDR2 sequences are SGHRS and YFSETQ. CDR3 loop: CASSINRDRGRNEQFF. CDR3 bases: TGCGCCAGCAGCATCAACCGGGACAGGGGGCGAAATGAGCAGTTCTTC.

CDR3 sequence (DNA): TGTGCCAGTATCCATTACTCGGGGGAGCAGTTCTTC. Its translation: CASIHYSGEQFF. This chain joins TRBV19 and TRBJ2-1; D possibly corresponds to TRBD2 (5 bases). Trimming removed 7 bases from V and 10 bases from J, with 14 bases in between. The CDR3 loop spans 12 amino acids. Germline loops: CDR1 LNHDA, CDR2 SQIVND (reference sequence).

This clone has more than one count but fewer than ten. This sample also contains other DNA sequences that code for the same CDR3. CDR3 loop: CASSSTRETQYF. Written as DNA, the CDR3 is TGTGCCAGCAGTTCAACCAGGGAGACCCAGTACTTC. This chain uses TRBV28 with TRBJ2-5; D ambiguous. V lost 4 bases and J 5 bases, leaving 8 bases between the germline ends. CDR1 MDHEN and CDR2 SYDVKM come from the germline V gene. This CDR3 has 12 amino acids.

V and J are TRBV25-1 and TRBJ1-1; 8 bases align to TRBD1. The ends lost 5 bases at V and 5 bases at J; junction bases unmatched: 10. Germline V gene data show CDR1 as MGHDK and CDR2 as SYGVNS. The CDR3 length is 15 residues. The CDR3 DNA is TGTGCCAGCAGTAACCTTGGACAGGGTGGGACTGAAGCTTTCTTT. Its protein product is CASSNLGQGGTEAFF.

This chain connects TRBV28 to TRBJ2-2, with 8 bases matching TRBD2. Germline V gene lookup returns CDR1 MDHEN and CDR2 SYDVKM. This CDR3 is built from 15 residues. J lost 3 bases, V lost 6 bases, and 6 bases had no gene match. CDR3 nucleotides: TGTGCCAGCAGCCACCGAGCGGGAGACACCGGGGAGCTGTTTTTT. Encoded protein: CASSHRAGDTGELFF.

The J gene is TRBJ1-3, the V gene TRBV3-1 (or the pseudogene TRBV3-2), with a possible D match to TRBD1 (6 bases). Trimming shortened V by 1 base and J by 7 bases, and 14 bases separated the two germline ends. Germline V lookup: CDR1 LGHDT, CDR2 YNNKEL (reference sequence). This CDR3 is 15 amino acids long. The CDR3 DNA follows: TGTGCCAGCAGCCAAGGTCCGGGTAGGGGGAACACCATATATTTT. As protein: CASSQGPGRGNTIYF.

V is TRBV30 and J is TRBJ2-1; 7 bases line up with TRBD2. The germline CDR1 and CDR2 sequences are GTSNPN and SVGIG (reference sequence). The ends lost 4 bases at V and 0 bases at J; junction bases unmatched: 3. The CDR3 is 14 amino acids. The CDR3 spells CAWMSGISYNEQFF. In DNA, the CDR3 is TGTGCCTGGATGAGCGGGATCTCCTACAATGAGCAGTTCTTC. Full variable domain (remainder filled in from reference TRBV30 and TRBJ2-1): SQTIHQWPATLVQPVGSPLSLECTVEGTSNPNLYWYRQAAGRGLQLLFYSVGIGQISSEVPQNLSASRPQDRQFILSSKKLLLSDSGFYLCAWMSGISYNEQFFGPGTRLTVL.

The V gene is TRBV18, the J gene TRBJ2-3; 11 positions agree with TRBD2. V was clipped by 2 bases and J by 3 bases; unmatched bases: 10. This CDR3 is 18 amino acids long. Germline CDR1 and CDR2: KGHSH and LQKENI. The CDR3 nucleotides read TGTGCCAGCTCACCATGGCTAGCGGGAGGAGGTGGGACAGATACGCAGTATTTT. Protein sequence: CASSPWLAGGGGTDTQYF.